A few counts support the clone carrying this T cell receptor beta chain. Its specificity is not known. This sample was taken from a study of beta chain features in type 1 diabetes. General study findings and limits: Patients with type 1 diabetes carried fewer insertions and had more deletions at their VDJ junctions. Type 1 diabetes patients had moderately but significantly shorter TCRB CDR3s in all four CD4+ subsets. In these data, an HLA type influence on TCRB rearrangement remained unresolved.

Germline-derived CDR1 and CDR2 are MGHRA and YSYEKL. V was pared by 4 bases and J by 11 bases, with 17 bases between. The CDR3 is 13 residues long. Expressed TCRB transcripts were sequenced because the entire RNA isolate underwent reverse transcription. It was found that naive, central memory and regulatory T cell samples averaged around 3.8 million reads. Only in-frame clones appear in the TCRdb table, and some are missing; sequencing was by immunoSEQ multiplex PCR. The table has fewer than 650,000 clones, around 16% seen once. The receptor's source is a man in his late teens or twenties in good health. The sample was naive CD4+ T cells from blood. The chain carries TRBV4-1 and TRBJ1-1; D is possibly TRBD1 (6 bases). DNA of the CDR3: TGCGCCAGCAGCCTATCACAGGGTTTAGGGGCTTTCTTT. Translation gives CASSLSQGLGAFF.